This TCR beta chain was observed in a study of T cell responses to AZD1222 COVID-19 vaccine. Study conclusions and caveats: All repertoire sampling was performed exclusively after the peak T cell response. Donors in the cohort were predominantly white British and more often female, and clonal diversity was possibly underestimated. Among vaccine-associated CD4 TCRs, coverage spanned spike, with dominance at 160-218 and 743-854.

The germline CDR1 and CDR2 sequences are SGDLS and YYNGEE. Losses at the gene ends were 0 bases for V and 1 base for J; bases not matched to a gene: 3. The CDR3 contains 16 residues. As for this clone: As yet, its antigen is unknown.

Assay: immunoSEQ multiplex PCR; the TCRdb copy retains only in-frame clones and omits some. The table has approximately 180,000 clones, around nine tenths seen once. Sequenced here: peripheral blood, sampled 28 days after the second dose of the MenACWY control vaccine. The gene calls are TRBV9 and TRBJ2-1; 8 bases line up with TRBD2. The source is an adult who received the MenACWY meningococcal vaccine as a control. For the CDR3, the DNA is TGTGCCAGCAGCGTAGACGGACTAGCTTCCTACAATGAGCAGTTCTTC. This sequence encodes CASSVDGLASYNEQFF.